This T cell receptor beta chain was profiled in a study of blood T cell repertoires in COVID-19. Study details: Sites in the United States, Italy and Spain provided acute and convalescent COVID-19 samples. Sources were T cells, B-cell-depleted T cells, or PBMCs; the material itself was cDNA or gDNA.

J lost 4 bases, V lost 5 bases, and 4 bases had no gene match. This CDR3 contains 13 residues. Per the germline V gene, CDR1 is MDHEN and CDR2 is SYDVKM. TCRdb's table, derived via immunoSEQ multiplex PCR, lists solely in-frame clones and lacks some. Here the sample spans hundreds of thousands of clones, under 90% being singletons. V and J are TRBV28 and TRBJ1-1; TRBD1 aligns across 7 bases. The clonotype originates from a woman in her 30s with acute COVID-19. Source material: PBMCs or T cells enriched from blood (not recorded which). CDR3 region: CASSAGGVTEAFF. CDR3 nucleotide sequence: TGTGCCAGCAGTGCAGGGGGTGTCACTGAAGCTTTCTTT.